A single sample is the source of the 11 T cell receptor beta chains below, sequenced in a study of blood T cell repertoires in COVID-19. Only in-frame clones appear in the TCRdb table, and some are missing; sequencing was by immunoSEQ multiplex PCR. The sample includes 250,000 to 350,000 clones, approximately 87% seen only once; the top ten take approximately 7.8%. What was sequenced was peripheral blood. These receptors were obtained from a woman in her 50s who had recovered from COVID-19.

This rearrangement joins TRBV4-1 to TRBJ2-2; the D is unclear. Germline CDR1 reads MGHRA; CDR2 reads YSYEKL. CDR3 length: 15 amino acids. V lost 1 base, J lost 6 bases, and 12 bases lay in between. This CDR3 reads CASSQVSLLPGELFF. CDR3 coding DNA: TGCGCCAGCAGCCAAGTGTCCCTACTCCCCGGGGAGCTGTTTTTT.

The rearrangement joins TRBV7-2 to TRBJ2-7; D ambiguous. V gave up 2 bases and J gave up 4 bases, with 15 bases separating them. The CDR3 consists of 15 residues. The germline CDR1 and CDR2 sequences are SGHTA and FQGNSA. The CDR3 DNA follows: TGTGCCAGCAGCTTACCCTATAGACTTGGTTACGAGCAGTACTTC. Residues: CASSLPYRLGYEQYF.

The chain recombines TRBV5-6 with TRBJ2-3; 9 nucleotides align to TRBD1. The CDR3 contains 12 residues. V gave up 5 bases and J gave up 11 bases; unmatched junction bases: 6. Germline V CDR1 and CDR2: SGHDT, YYEEEE. This chain's CDR3 is CASRGAGQGQYF. The CDR3 region has the DNA TGTGCCAGCAGGGGGGCGGGACAGGGGCAGTATTTT. Complete variable domain (other parts from reference TRBV5-6 and TRBJ2-3): DAGVTQSPTHLIKTRGQQVTLRCSPKSGHDTVSWYQQALGQGPQFIFQYYEEEERQRGNFPDRFSGHQFPNYSSELNVNALLLGDSALYLCASRGAGQGQYFGPGTRLTVL.

The gene calls are TRBV13 and TRBJ2-2; tentatively, D is TRBD2 (6 bases). Germline V gives CDR1 PRHDT, CDR2 FYEKMQ (reference sequence). V gave up 5 bases and J gave up 3 bases, with 10 bases separating them. The CDR3 is 14 residues long. CDR3 region: CASSQGGDTGELFF. The CDR3, as DNA: TGTGCCAGCAGCCAAGGCGGGGACACCGGGGAGCTGTTTTTT.

The CDR3 is CATSDILAGDTGELFF. The CDR3 nucleotides are TGTGCCACCAGTGATATACTAGCGGGAGACACCGGGGAGCTGTTTTTT. The chain carries TRBV24-1 and TRBJ2-2; TRBD2 matches 11 bases. V dropped 3 bases and J dropped 3; count of bases not matched to a gene: 2. Germline values: CDR1 KGHDR, CDR2 SFDVKD. CDR3 size: 16 residues.

This chain links TRBV4-1 with TRBJ1-2; possible D gene TRBD1, 5 bases. The germline V gene encodes CDR1 MGHRA and CDR2 YSYEKL. With 0 bases removed from V and 1 base from J, the gap between germline ends came to 12 bases. This CDR3 region has 16 residues. Here the CDR3 DNA reads TGCGCCAGCAGCCAAGATATGACAGAGAGTAACTATGGCTACACCTTC. Translation gives CASSQDMTESNYGYTF.

The rearrangement links TRBV11-2 to TRBJ1-2, with 11 bases aligning to TRBD1. The germline gives CDR1 SGHAT, CDR2 FQNNGV. This CDR3 contains 15 residues. Trimming cost V 4 bases and J 3 bases; bases outside gene matches: 4. The CDR3 region is CASSSGQGADYGYTF. CDR3 nucleotide sequence: TGTGCCAGCAGCTCAGGACAGGGGGCGGACTATGGCTACACCTTC.

The rearrangement joins TRBV9 to TRBJ1-1; perhaps TRBD1 as D (6 bases). The CDR3 runs to 16 residues. Germline CDR1 is SGDLS and CDR2 is YYNGEE. The germline V and J ends were trimmed by 4 bases and 3 bases, with 19 bases remaining between them. CDR3 protein: CASSPQGPKSYTEAFF. CDR3 nucleotides: TGTGCCAGCAGCCCCCAGGGGCCAAAGAGTTACACTGAAGCTTTCTTT.

The chain combines TRBV5-4 with TRBJ1-2; a possible D gene is TRBD1 (6 bases). The CDR3 contains 15 residues. Germline CDR1 is SGHNT and CDR2 is YYREEE (reference sequence). Trimming took off 3 bases at V and 7 bases at J, with 19 bases between the two ends. CDR3 sequence: CASSSAGESVAGYTF. DNA of the CDR3: TGTGCCAGCAGCTCCGCAGGGGAATCGGTCGCTGGCTACACCTTC.

The chain combines TRBV4-3 with TRBJ2-4, with D maybe TRBD1 (6 bases). Deletions cut 4 bases from V and 5 bases from J, with 9 bases between. Germline V lookup: CDR1 LGHNA, CDR2 YSLEER. This CDR3 comprises 13 residues. The CDR3 sequence is CASSPGHENIQYF. The CDR3 nucleotides read TGCGCCAGCAGCCCGGGACATGAAAACATTCAGTACTTC.

The V gene is TRBV6-1, the J gene TRBJ1-2, with a tentative D call TRBD1 (5 bases). With 8 bases removed from V and 4 bases from J, the gap between germline ends came to 11 bases. Germline CDR1 reads MNHNS; CDR2 reads SASEGT. CDR3 length: 12 amino acids. DNA for the CDR3: TGTGCCAGCGGGCAGGGTGCCTATGGCTACACCTTC. Translation: CASGQGAYGYTF.